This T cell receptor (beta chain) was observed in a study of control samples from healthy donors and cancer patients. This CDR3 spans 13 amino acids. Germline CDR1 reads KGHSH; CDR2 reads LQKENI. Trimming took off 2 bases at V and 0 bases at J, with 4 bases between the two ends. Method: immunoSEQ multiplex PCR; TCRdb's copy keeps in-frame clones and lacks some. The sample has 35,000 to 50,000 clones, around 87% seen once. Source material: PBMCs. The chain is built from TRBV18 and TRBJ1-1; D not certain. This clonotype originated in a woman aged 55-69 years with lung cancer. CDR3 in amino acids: CASSPEVNTEAFF. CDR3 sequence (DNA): TGTGCCAGCTCACCAGAGGTGAACACTGAAGCTTTCTTT. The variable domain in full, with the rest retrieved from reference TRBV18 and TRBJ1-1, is NAGVMQNPRHLVRRRGQEARLRCSPMKGHSHVYWYRQLPEEGLKFMVYLQKENIIDESGMPKERFSAEFPKEGPSILRIQQVVRGDSAAYFCASSPEVNTEAFFGQGTRLTVV.